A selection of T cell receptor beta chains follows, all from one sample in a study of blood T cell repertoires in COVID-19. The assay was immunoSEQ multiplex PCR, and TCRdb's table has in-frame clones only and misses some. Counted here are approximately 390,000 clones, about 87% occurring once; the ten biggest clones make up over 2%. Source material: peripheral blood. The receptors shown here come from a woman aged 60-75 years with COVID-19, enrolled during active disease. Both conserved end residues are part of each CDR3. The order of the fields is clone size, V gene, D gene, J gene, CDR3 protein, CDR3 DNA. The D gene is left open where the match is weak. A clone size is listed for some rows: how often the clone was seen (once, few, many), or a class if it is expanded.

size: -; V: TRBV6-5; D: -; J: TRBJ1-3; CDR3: CASSFGLSSGNTIYF; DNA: TGTGCCAGCAGCTTTGGGCTCAGCTCTGGAAACACCATATATTTT
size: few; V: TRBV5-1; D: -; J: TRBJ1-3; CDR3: CASSPGMGDWFGNTIYF; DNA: TGCGCCAGCAGCCCGGGGATGGGGGACTGGTTTGGAAACACCATATATTTT
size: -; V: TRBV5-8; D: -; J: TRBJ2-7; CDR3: CASSSQGYEQYF; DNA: TGTGCCAGCAGCTCACAGGGTTACGAGCAGTACTTC
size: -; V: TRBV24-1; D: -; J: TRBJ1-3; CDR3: CATSEQRQTRSGNTIYF; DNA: TGTGCCACCAGTGAACAAAGACAGACCCGCTCTGGAAACACCATATATTTT
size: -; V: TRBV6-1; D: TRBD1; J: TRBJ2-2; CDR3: CASSGGTGMNTGELFF; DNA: TGTGCCAGCAGTGGGGGGACAGGGATGAACACCGGGGAGCTGTTTTTT
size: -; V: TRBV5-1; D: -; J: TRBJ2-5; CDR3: CASSLAFQETQYF; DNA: TGCGCCAGCAGCTTGGCTTTCCAAGAGACCCAGTACTTC
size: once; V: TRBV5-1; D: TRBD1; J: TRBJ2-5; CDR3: CASSGGQGETQYF; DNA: TGCGCCAGCAGCGGAGGACAGGGAGAGACCCAGTACTTC
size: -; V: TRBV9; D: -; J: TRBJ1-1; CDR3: CASSERGGYTEAFF; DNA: TGTGCCAGCAGCGAAAGAGGAGGGTACACTGAAGCTTTCTTT
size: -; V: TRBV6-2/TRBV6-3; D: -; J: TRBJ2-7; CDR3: CASSYSTRTYEQYF; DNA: TGTGCCAGCAGTTACTCAACAAGAACCTACGAGCAGTACTTC
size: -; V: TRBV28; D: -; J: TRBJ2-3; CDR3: CASSSAPTSTDTQYF; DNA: TGTGCCAGCAGTTCTGCCCCGACTAGCACAGATACGCAGTATTTT
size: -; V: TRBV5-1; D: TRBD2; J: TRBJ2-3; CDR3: CASSPGLAGEGDTQYF; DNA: TGCGCCAGCAGCCCGGGACTAGCGGGGGAGGGGGATACGCAGTATTTT
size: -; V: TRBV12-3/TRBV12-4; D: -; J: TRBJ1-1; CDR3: CASSRLGTEAFF; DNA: TGTGCCAGCAGCAGACTGGGCACTGAAGCTTTCTTT
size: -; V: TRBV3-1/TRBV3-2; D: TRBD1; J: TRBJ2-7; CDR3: CASSQVGQGTYEQYF; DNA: TGTGCCAGCAGCCAGGTGGGACAGGGGACCTACGAGCAGTACTTC
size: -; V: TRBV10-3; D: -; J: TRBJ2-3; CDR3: CAISLGAGSTDTQYF; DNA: TGTGCCATCTCCCTGGGGGCAGGGAGCACAGATACGCAGTATTTT
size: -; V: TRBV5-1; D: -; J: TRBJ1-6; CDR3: CASSPRGGPGDSPLHF; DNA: TGCGCCAGCAGCCCTAGGGGGGGTCCTGGGGATTCACCCCTCCACTTT
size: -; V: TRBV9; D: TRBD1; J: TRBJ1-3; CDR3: CASTLTGMENTIYF; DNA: TGTGCCAGCACTTTGACAGGGATGGAAAACACCATATATTTT